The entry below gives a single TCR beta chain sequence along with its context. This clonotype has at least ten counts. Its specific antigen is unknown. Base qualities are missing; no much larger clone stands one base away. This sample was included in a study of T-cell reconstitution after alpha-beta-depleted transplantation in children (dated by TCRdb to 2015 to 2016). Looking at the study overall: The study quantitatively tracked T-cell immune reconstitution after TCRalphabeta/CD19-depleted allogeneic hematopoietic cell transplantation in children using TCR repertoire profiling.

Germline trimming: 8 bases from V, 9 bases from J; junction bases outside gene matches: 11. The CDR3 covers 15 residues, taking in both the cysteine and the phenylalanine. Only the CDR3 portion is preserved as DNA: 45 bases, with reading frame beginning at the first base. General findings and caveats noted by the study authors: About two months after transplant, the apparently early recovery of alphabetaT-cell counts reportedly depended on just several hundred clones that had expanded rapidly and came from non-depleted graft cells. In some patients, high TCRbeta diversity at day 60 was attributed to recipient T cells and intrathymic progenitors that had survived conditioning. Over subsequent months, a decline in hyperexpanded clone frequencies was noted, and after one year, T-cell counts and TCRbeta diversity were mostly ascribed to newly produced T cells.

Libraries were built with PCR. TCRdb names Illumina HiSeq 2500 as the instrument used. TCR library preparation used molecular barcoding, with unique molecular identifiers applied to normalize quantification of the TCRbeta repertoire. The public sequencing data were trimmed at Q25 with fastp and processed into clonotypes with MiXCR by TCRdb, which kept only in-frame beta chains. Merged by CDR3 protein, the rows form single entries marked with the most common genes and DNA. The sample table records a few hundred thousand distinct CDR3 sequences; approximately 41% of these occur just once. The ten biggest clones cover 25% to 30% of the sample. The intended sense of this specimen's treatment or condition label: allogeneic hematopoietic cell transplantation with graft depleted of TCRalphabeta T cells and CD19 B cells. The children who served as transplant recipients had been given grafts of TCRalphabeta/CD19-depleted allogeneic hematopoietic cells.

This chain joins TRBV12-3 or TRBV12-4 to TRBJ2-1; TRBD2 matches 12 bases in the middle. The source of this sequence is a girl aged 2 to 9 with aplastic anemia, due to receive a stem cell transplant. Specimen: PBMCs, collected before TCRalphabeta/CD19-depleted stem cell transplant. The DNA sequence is TGTGCCAGCGGACTGACTAGCGGGAGAGTAAGTGAGCAGTTCTTC. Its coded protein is CASGLTSGRVSEQFF.